The present T cell receptor beta chain was sequenced within a study of blood T cell repertoires in COVID-19. Assay: immunoSEQ multiplex PCR; the TCRdb copy retains only in-frame clones and omits some. The sample contains about 250,000 clones, around 85% of which appear only once. This clone was counted between two and nine times. Material: PBMCs or T cells enriched from blood (not recorded which). This clonotype was sampled from a woman aged 30 to 39 who had recovered from COVID-19.

CDR3 DNA: TGCGCCAGCAGCTATGGCTTCGAAGCTTTCTTT. This gives the protein CASSYGFEAFF. This chain uses TRBV5-1 with TRBJ1-1; no reliable D call. CDR3 length: 11 amino acids. Germline V gene data show CDR1 as SGHRS and CDR2 as YFSETQ. V was clipped by 3 bases and J by 8 bases, with 8 bases between them.